This T cell receptor (beta chain) was sequenced for a study of metastatic and nonmetastatic thyroid tumors. A few counts support this clone. What it binds is unknown. Thyroid surgery had not been preceded by any treatment in any patient. Overall study findings and caveats: Compared with benign nodules, malignant thyroid tumors were reported to have significantly higher TCR beta diversity in both blood and tumor.

Through MiXCR, TCRdb re-clonotyped the PCR reads. The table shows about 25,000 clones, with 20% occurring only once. The receptor was derived from a female donor with papillary thyroid cancer or a benign thyroid nodule (not recorded which). Some clones in this sample may be carry-over from other donors' samples. Material: adjacent normal tissue.

This CDR3 is CAWSFRDEQYF. CDR3 nucleotide sequence: TGTGCCTGGAGTTTCAGGGACGAGCAGTACTTC. This sequence joins TRBV30 and TRBJ2-7; a weak D match, TRBD1 (5 bases). Germline V gene data show CDR1 as GTSNPN and CDR2 as SVGIG (reference sequence). The CDR3 spans 11 residues. The V end was cut by 2 bases, the J end by 5 bases, with 7 bases between.